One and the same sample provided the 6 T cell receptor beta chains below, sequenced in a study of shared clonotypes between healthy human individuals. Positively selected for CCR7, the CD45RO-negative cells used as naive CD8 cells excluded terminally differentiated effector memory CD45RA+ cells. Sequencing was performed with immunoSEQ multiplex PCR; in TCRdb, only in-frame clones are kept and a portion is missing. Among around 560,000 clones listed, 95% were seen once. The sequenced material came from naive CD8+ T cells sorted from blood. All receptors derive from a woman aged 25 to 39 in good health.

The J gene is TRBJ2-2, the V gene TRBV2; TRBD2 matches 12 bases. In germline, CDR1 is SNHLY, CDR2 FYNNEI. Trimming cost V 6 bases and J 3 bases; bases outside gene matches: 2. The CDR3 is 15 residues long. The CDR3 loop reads CASRGTSGYTGELFF. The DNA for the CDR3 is TGTGCCAGCAGAGGGACTAGCGGGTACACCGGGGAGCTGTTTTTT.

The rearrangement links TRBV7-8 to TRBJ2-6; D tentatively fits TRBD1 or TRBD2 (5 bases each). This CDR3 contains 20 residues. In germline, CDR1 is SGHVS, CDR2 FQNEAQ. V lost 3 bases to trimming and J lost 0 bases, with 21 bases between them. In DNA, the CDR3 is TGTGCCAGCAGCTTTGGGACGGAGCTAGGCCGACACTCTGGGGCCAACGTCCTGACTTTC. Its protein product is CASSFGTELGRHSGANVLTF.

Written as DNA, the CDR3 is TGTGCCAGCACCAATCGGCAGGGAGGCGAGCAGTACTTC. Translating gives CASTNRQGGEQYF. V is TRBV27 and J is TRBJ2-7, with D tentatively TRBD2 (6 bases). Trimming cost V 7 bases and J 6 bases, with 16 bases left between them. The V gene's germline CDR1 is MNHEY and CDR2 SMNVEV (reference sequence). The CDR3 is 13 amino acids.

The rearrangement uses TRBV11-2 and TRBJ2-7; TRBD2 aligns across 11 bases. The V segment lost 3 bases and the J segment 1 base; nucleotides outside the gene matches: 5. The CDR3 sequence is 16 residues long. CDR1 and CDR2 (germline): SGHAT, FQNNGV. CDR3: CASSFRTSGSSYEQYF. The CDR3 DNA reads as TGTGCCAGCAGCTTCCGAACTAGCGGGAGTTCCTACGAGCAGTACTTC.

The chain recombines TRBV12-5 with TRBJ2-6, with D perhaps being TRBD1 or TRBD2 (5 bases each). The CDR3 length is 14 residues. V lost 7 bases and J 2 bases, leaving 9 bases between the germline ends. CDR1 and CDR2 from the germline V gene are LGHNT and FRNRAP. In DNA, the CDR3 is TGTGCTAGTGCTGGGGGAGCTGGGGCCAACGTCCTGACTTTC. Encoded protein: CASAGGAGANVLTF.

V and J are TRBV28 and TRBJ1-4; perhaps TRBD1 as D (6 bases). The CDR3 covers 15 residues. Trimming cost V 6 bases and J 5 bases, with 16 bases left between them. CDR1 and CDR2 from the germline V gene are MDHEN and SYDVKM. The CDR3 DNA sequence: TGTGCCAGCAGCCGACGGACAGACCCAAATGAAAAACTGTTTTTT. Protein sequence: CASSRRTDPNEKLFF.